This T cell receptor beta chain was retrieved from a study of T cells expressing NK-cell markers. cDNA encoding TCR beta was synthesized via 5'RACE template switching incorporating UMIs. With the 5' RACE reads reprocessed, TCRdb shows one record per CDR3 protein and no DNA. This table lists about 460,000 distinct CDR3 sequences. CDR3 length equals 13 residues. Germline CDR1 is KGHDR and CDR2 is SFDVKD. The chain carries TRBV24-1 and TRBJ2-3; no DNA is available, so the TRBD1 call from TCRdb remains unchecked. Sample: blood T cells: a sorted CD56 or NKG2C T cell subset, CD4+ or CD8+ T cells, or bulk PBMC T cells (not recorded which). The source is a woman aged 45-60 years in good health. The CDR3 loop is CASRGTGIDTQYF.